The 24 T cell receptor beta chains below come from one sample, sequenced in a study of blood T cell repertoires in COVID-19. The method was immunoSEQ multiplex PCR; TCRdb's version includes in-frame clones alone and lacks a portion of them. The sample carries under 250,000 clones, about 87% recorded once. The sequenced sample was peripheral blood. The receptors come from a woman aged 25 to 39 with COVID-19, enrolled during active disease.

V is TRBV12-3 or TRBV12-4 and J is TRBJ1-2; D uncertain. V gave up 5 bases and J gave up 5 bases, with 12 bases separating them. This CDR3 is built from 13 residues. The CDR3 DNA reads as TGTGCCAGCAGTGTCGAGTTTTCATATGGCTACACCTTC. Residues: CASSVEFSYGYTF.

This clone has a single count. The rearrangement links TRBV18 to TRBJ2-7, with 10 bases matching TRBD2. Germline assignment: CDR1 KGHSH and CDR2 LQKENI. The CDR3 sequence is 13 residues long. The junction had 0 bases not matched to a gene; V was cut back by 3 bases and J by 4 bases. The CDR3 coding sequence is TGTGCCAGCTCACCTAGCGGGAGGTACGAGCAGTACGTC. Encoded protein: CASSPSGRYEQYV.

The V call is TRBV6-6, the J call TRBJ2-3, with TRBD2 identical over 9 bases. V shed 5 bases, J shed 5 bases, and the junction held 14 bases outside the gene matches. Per germline, CDR1 MNHNY and CDR2 SVGAGI (reference sequence). The CDR3 has 17 amino acids. In DNA form, the CDR3 reads TGTGCCAGCAGTCCCCTCAGACTAGCGGAGATGCTAGATACGCAGTATTTT. It specifies CASSPLRLAEMLDTQYF.

The chain recombines TRBV25-1 with TRBJ2-3; 9 bases line up with TRBD2. The V gene's germline CDR1 is MGHDK and CDR2 SYGVNS. V shed 2 bases and J 5 bases; nucleotides not matched to a gene: 11. The CDR3 contains 17 residues. In DNA, the CDR3 is TGTGCCAGCAGTGAAACCCTACTAGCGGGTTCTCAAGATACGCAGTATTTT. Translated: CASSETLLAGSQDTQYF.

The V and J genes are TRBV2 and TRBJ2-1; 11 bases are shared with TRBD2. With 5 bases clipped from V and 3 bases from J, the junction kept 3 bases outside the gene matches. Germline loops: CDR1 SNHLY, CDR2 FYNNEI. This CDR3 is built from 15 residues. Written as DNA, the CDR3 is TGTGCCAGCAGTTCAGGACTAGCGGGCTACAATGAGCAGTTCTTC. This sequence encodes CASSSGLAGYNEQFF.

The V call is TRBV3-1 (or the pseudogene TRBV3-2), the J call TRBJ2-5, with 10 bases aligning to TRBD1. The CDR3 is 16 residues long. V trimming: 3 bases; J trimming: 5 bases; junction bases outside the gene matches: 9. CDR1 and CDR2 (germline): LGHDT, YNNKEL (reference sequence). CDR3 sequence: CASSHGPGQGFETQYF. The CDR3, as DNA: TGTGCCAGCAGCCATGGTCCGGGACAGGGGTTTGAGACCCAGTACTTC.

The chain links TRBV3-1 (or the pseudogene TRBV3-2) to TRBJ2-7, with TRBD2 as a possible D gene (5 bases). Germline lookup yields CDR1 LGHDT and CDR2 YNNKEL (reference sequence). The germline V and J ends were trimmed by 0 bases and 3 bases, with 12 bases remaining between them. The CDR3 consists of 15 residues. The CDR3 is CASSQDRTVVYEQYF. In DNA form, the CDR3 reads TGTGCCAGCAGCCAAGATAGGACTGTTGTCTACGAGCAGTACTTC.

This rearrangement joins TRBV20-1 to TRBJ2-1; 7 bases match TRBD2. The CDR3 spans 15 residues. CDR1 and CDR2 from the germline V gene are DFQATT and SNEGSKA (reference sequence). V was clipped by 3 bases and J by 3 bases; unmatched bases: 8. CDR3 DNA sequence: TGCAGTGCTAGTTTGGCGGGAGACTACTACAATGAGCAGTTCTTC. Amino acid sequence: CSASLAGDYYNEQFF.

The rearrangement links TRBV3-1 (or the pseudogene TRBV3-2) to TRBJ2-7, with D uncertain. This CDR3 is built from 13 residues. Per the germline V gene, CDR1 is LGHDT and CDR2 is YNNKEL (reference sequence). V lost 3 bases and J lost 2, with 8 bases in between. For the CDR3, the DNA is TGTGCCAGCAGCCACGCCTATACCTACGAGCAGTACTTC. Translated: CASSHAYTYEQYF.

The chain uses TRBV24-1 and TRBJ2-2; D possibly corresponds to TRBD1 (6 bases). The germline V gene has CDR1 KGHDR and CDR2 SFDVKD. This CDR3 spans 17 amino acids. V dropped 5 bases and J dropped 6 bases, with 21 bases sitting between them. CDR3 region: CATSASWQGSMSGELFF. CDR3 nucleotide sequence: TGTGCCACCAGTGCCTCGTGGCAGGGGAGTATGTCCGGGGAGCTGTTTTTT.

The V and J genes are TRBV18 and TRBJ2-1; TRBD2 agrees at 16 bases. The CDR3 totals 19 residues. V was pared by 2 bases and J by 6 bases, with 10 bases of the junction left unmatched. The germline CDR1 and CDR2 sequences are KGHSH and LQKENI. In nucleotides, the CDR3 is TGTGCCAGCTCACCATTCCCGGGACTAGCGGGGGGGCAGACCAATGAGCAGTTCTTC. This sequence encodes CASSPFPGLAGGQTNEQFF.

V and J are TRBV11-2 and TRBJ2-1, with 9 positions matching TRBD2. CDR1 is SGHAT and CDR2 is FQNNGV in the germline V gene. With 5 bases clipped from V and 6 bases from J, the junction kept 8 bases outside the gene matches. The CDR3 has 15 amino acids. For the CDR3, the DNA is TGTGCCAGCAGCCCAGGGACTAGCCATGGCAATGAGCAGTTCTTC. It translates to CASSPGTSHGNEQFF. Based on the CDR3 plus reference TRBV11-2 and TRBJ2-1, the full variable domain is EAGVAQSPRYKIIEKRQSVAFWCNPISGHATLYWYQQILGQGPKLLIQFQNNGVVDDSQLPKDRFSAERLKGVDSTLKIQPAKLEDSAVYLCASSPGTSHGNEQFFGPGTRLTVL.

This sequence joins TRBV27 and TRBJ2-2; D is possibly TRBD1 (6 bases). Trimming removed 5 bases from V and 5 bases from J, with 9 bases in between. Germline CDR1 and CDR2: MNHEY and SMNVEV (reference sequence). This CDR3 region has 13 residues. The chain's CDR3 is CASSRTGTGELFF. CDR3 nucleotides: TGTGCCAGCAGTCGAACAGGGACCGGGGAGCTGTTTTTT.

This chain connects TRBV3-1 (or the pseudogene TRBV3-2) to TRBJ1-1; 7 bases line up with TRBD1. The V and J ends lost 1 base and 5 bases, in that order; junction bases with no gene match: 4. The CDR3 covers 14 residues. Per the germline V gene, CDR1 is LGHDT and CDR2 is YNNKEL (reference sequence). CDR3 sequence reads: CASSQGDRVTEAFF. The CDR3 nucleotides read TGTGCCAGCAGCCAAGGAGACAGGGTGACTGAAGCTTTCTTT.

The chain employs TRBV7-8 and TRBJ1-2; 9 bases are shared with TRBD1. V was pared by 5 bases and J by 8 bases, with 12 bases of the junction left unmatched. Germline CDR1 reads SGHVS; CDR2 reads FQNEAQ. There are 15 residues in the CDR3. The DNA of the CDR3 is TGTGCCAGCAGCCCTAGACCACAGGGGGCGGGAGGCTACACCTTC. It yields the protein CASSPRPQGAGGYTF.

The gene calls are TRBV11-3 and TRBJ2-3, with TRBD2 matching over 12 bases. The V and J ends lost 5 bases and 5 bases, in that order; junction bases with no gene match: 11. The germline CDR1 and CDR2 sequences are SGHNT and YENEEA. This CDR3 is 17 amino acids long. The CDR3 sequence is CASSPRLAGGPRDTQYF. In DNA form, the CDR3 reads TGTGCCAGCAGCCCCCGTCTAGCGGGAGGGCCCAGAGATACGCAGTATTTT. The full variable domain, with the rest looked up from reference TRBV11-3 and TRBJ2-3, is EAGVVQSPRYKIIEKKQPVAFWCNPISGHNTLYWYLQNLGQGPELLIRYENEEAVDDSQLPKDRFSAERLKGVDSTLKIQPAELGDSAVYLCASSPRLAGGPRDTQYFGPGTRLTVL.

This chain connects TRBV5-1 to TRBJ1-1, with 11 bases that match TRBD1. The J segment lost 1 base and the V segment lost 1 base, leaving 6 bases of the junction unmatched. CDR3 length: 17 residues. Germline V gene sequence: CDR1 SGHRS, CDR2 YFSETQ. In nucleotides, the CDR3 is TGCGCCAGCAGCTTGAGTCTAGGGACAGGGGGGAACACTGAAGCTTTCTTT. Protein sequence: CASSLSLGTGGNTEAFF. The variable domain in full, with the rest retrieved from reference TRBV5-1 and TRBJ1-1, is KAGVTQTPRYLIKTRGQQVTLSCSPISGHRSVSWYQQTPGQGLQFLFEYFSETQRNKGNFPGRFSGRQFSNSRSEMNVSTLELGDSALYLCASSLSLGTGGNTEAFFGQGTRLTVV.

The V call is TRBV5-1, the J call TRBJ2-5; tentative D call: TRBD2 (5 bases). The CDR3 runs 17 residues. CDR1 and CDR2 (germline): SGHRS, YFSETQ. V gave up 1 base and J gave up 2 bases, with 18 bases separating them. The CDR3 loop is CASSLTEDLELQETQYF. CDR3 DNA sequence: TGCGCCAGCAGCTTGACGGAGGACCTAGAATTGCAAGAGACCCAGTACTTC.

The genes are TRBV11-3 and TRBJ2-3, with TRBD2 matching 10 bases. J lost 2 bases, V lost 5 bases, and 7 bases had no gene match. The length of the CDR3 is 16 residues. CDR1 SGHNT and CDR2 YENEEA come from the germline V gene. The DNA of the CDR3 is TGTGCCAGCAGCCCAAGGACTAGCGGATACACAGATACGCAGTATTTT. Amino acids: CASSPRTSGYTDTQYF.

The chain combines TRBV11-3 with TRBJ1-1; 7 nucleotides agree with TRBD1. Per the germline V gene, CDR1 is SGHNT and CDR2 is YENEEA. Trimming at V came to 3 bases and at J to 1 base, leaving 8 bases not matched to a gene. The CDR3 extends over 16 amino acids. This chain's CDR3 is CASSFLPGQRNTEAFF. The CDR3 coding sequence is TGTGCCAGCAGCTTTCTACCGGGACAGAGGAACACTGAAGCTTTCTTT.

The genes are TRBV24-1 and TRBJ2-1, with TRBD2 identical over 7 bases. Trimming at V came to 1 base and at J to 8 bases, leaving 7 bases not matched to a gene. The V gene's germline CDR1 is KGHDR and CDR2 SFDVKD. The CDR3 contains 15 residues. CDR3 residues: CATSDFGMAGDEQFF. The CDR3 DNA sequence: TGTGCCACCAGTGATTTTGGCATGGCGGGAGATGAGCAGTTCTTC.

The V and J genes are TRBV28 and TRBJ2-5; the match to TRBD2 covers 13 bases. CDR1 and CDR2 from the germline V gene are MDHEN and SYDVKM. V gave up 5 bases and J gave up 5 bases; unmatched junction bases: 5. The CDR3 extends over 15 amino acids. This chain's CDR3 is CASSLGLAGVETQYF. Here the CDR3 DNA reads TGTGCCAGCAGTCTAGGACTAGCGGGGGTGGAGACCCAGTACTTC.

The rearrangement links TRBV11-3 to TRBJ1-5; D gene unclear. Looked up from germline, CDR1 is SGHNT and CDR2 is YENEEA. The CDR3 length is 12 residues. Trimming removed 4 bases from V and 4 bases from J, with 5 bases in between. The CDR3 nucleotides are TGTGCCAGCAGCTCCGGGAATCAGCCCCAGCATTTT. Its translation is CASSSGNQPQHF.

The chain links TRBV28 to TRBJ1-4; tentative D call: TRBD1 (5 bases). Trimming left V 4 bases short and J 3 bases short, with 15 bases between. The CDR3 has 16 residues. Per germline, CDR1 MDHEN and CDR2 SYDVKM. The CDR3 loop reads CASSSGAGRSNEKLFF. The CDR3 DNA reads TGTGCCAGCAGTTCAGGAGCAGGGAGGTCTAATGAAAAACTGTTTTTT.